These 21 T cell receptor beta chains were sequenced from one sample in a study of glioma-infiltrating T cells. Using RNA template, CDR3s of TCR alpha and beta were amplified with iRepertoire arm-PCR. Each CDR3 protein gets one entry after TCRdb re-called the multiplex PCR reads with MiXCR. The sample holds some 180,000 distinct CDR3 sequences, roughly a third seen once. Specimen: glioma tissue, nonneoplastic brain tissue, or PBMCs (not recorded which). The source of these receptors is a human donor with low-grade glioma or glioblastoma, undergoing nonglioma brain surgery, or in good health (not recorded which).

In its sample, this clonotype was seen many times. The chain joins TRBV7-9 to TRBJ2-5; TRBD2 aligns across 11 bases. Germline CDR1 reads SEHNR; CDR2 reads FQNEAQ (reference sequence). The trim removed 5 bases at V and 2 bases at J, leaving 7 bases unmatched. The CDR3 loop spans 16 amino acids. Here the CDR3 DNA reads TGTGCCAGCAGCGCGGGACTAGCGGAAACACAAGAGACCCAGTACTTC. This codes for CASSAGLAETQETQYF.

As regards this clonotype: A much more abundant neighbour one base away suggests this may be a read error. The rearrangement uses TRBV7-2 and TRBJ2-4; D might be TRBD2 (6 bases). Germline V gene lookup returns CDR1 SGHTA and CDR2 FQGNSA. V lost 5 bases and J lost 3, with 14 bases in between. The CDR3 spans 15 residues. The CDR3 nucleotides are TGTGCCAGCAGCCGGGGGACGGTGGGCAAAAACATTCAGTACTTC. It is translated as CASSRGTVGKNIQYF. The variable domain in full, with the rest retrieved from reference TRBV7-2 and TRBJ2-4, is GAGVSQSPSNKVTEKGKDVELRCDPISGHTALYWYRQSLGQGLEFLIYFQGNSAPDKSGLPSDRFSAERTGGSVSTLTIQRTQQEDSAVYLCASSRGTVGKNIQYFGAGTRLSVL.

There are many counts of this clonotype. The V call is TRBV6-1, the J call TRBJ2-1; TRBD1 might be the D (6 bases). Trimming took off 6 bases at V and 0 bases at J, with 12 bases between the two ends. The CDR3 has 15 amino acids. The germline CDR1 and CDR2 sequences are MNHNS and SASEGT. In DNA, the CDR3 is TGTGCCAGCAGCTCCGGGACATTCTCCTACAATGAGCAGTTCTTC. Its protein product is CASSSGTFSYNEQFF.

For this clonotype: A much larger clone differs by one base, so this may be a read error. This chain links TRBV5-4 with TRBJ1-2; 7 nucleotides match TRBD1. Looked up from germline, CDR1 is SGHNT and CDR2 is YYREEE (reference sequence). The CDR3 has 15 residues. The CDR3 loop is CATSPPRGDSHGYTF. The CDR3 coding sequence is TGTGCCACCAGCCCACCCCGAGGGGACAGTCATGGCTACACCTTC.

A remark on this clonotype: Relative to the germline gene, one junction end is altered; a read error may explain this. The chain uses TRBV27 and TRBJ1-2; 9 bases are a match to TRBD1. Germline V gives CDR1 MNHEY, CDR2 SMNVEV (reference sequence). This CDR3 has 19 amino acids. CDR3 nucleotides: TGTGCCAGCAGTTACCTGGGGACAGGGTTATGGCTTAAGACCTATGGCTACAGCTTC. Residues: CASSYLGTGLWLKTYGYSF.

This clonotype occurred a few times. The chain combines TRBV19 with TRBJ1-1; 7 bases match TRBD1. Germline values: CDR1 LNHDA, CDR2 SQIVND (reference sequence). The V segment lost 6 bases and the J segment 3 bases; nucleotides outside the gene matches: 7. This CDR3 is built from 14 residues. The CDR3 reads CASSLQGWDTEAFF. The CDR3 DNA is TGTGCCAGTAGCCTACAGGGGTGGGACACTGAAGCTTTCTTT.

With regard to this clonotype: A read error is possible here, since a much larger clone lies one base away. This chain uses TRBV19 with TRBJ1-1; D gene ambiguous. Germline CDR1 reads LNHDA; CDR2 reads SQIVND (reference sequence). The length of the CDR3 is 13 residues. The CDR3 DNA follows: TGTGTCAGTAGTATCTCAGCATACACTGAAGCTTTCTTT. Its protein product is CVSSISAYTEAFF.

This clonotype was observed at least ten times. V gene TRBV6-1 combines with J gene TRBJ2-1; TRBD2 matches 14 bases. V lost 5 bases, J lost 10 bases, and 7 bases stayed unmatched. Per the germline V gene, CDR1 is MNHNS and CDR2 is SASEGT. The length of the CDR3 is 15 residues. The CDR3 sequence is CASSPRLAGGPEQFF. The CDR3 nucleotides are TGTGCCAGCAGTCCACGACTAGCGGGAGGGCCAGAGCAGTTCTTC.

This chain joins TRBV20-1 and TRBJ2-5; TRBD2 aligns across 10 bases. The CDR3 runs to 14 residues. V lost 3 bases and J lost 5; bases outside the gene matches: 6. Looked up from germline, CDR1 is DFQATT and CDR2 is SNEGSKA (reference sequence). CDR3 sequence (DNA): TGCAGTGCTAGCCAGCGGGAGGGTTGGGAGACCCAGTACTTC. Residues: CSASQREGWETQYF.

This clonotype was detected many times. This chain links TRBV7-2 with TRBJ1-1; D possibly corresponds to TRBD1 (6 bases). The length of the CDR3 is 16 residues. Trimming removed 4 bases at V and 1 base at J, with 16 bases between. Germline CDR1 reads SGHTA; CDR2 reads FQGNSA. CDR3 in amino acids: CASSSPRGVKNTEAFF. The DNA of the CDR3 is TGTGCCAGCAGCTCCCCGAGGGGGGTTAAGAACACTGAAGCTTTCTTT.

The chain joins TRBV30 to TRBJ1-1; the match to TRBD1 covers 7 bases. This CDR3 region has 13 residues. The germline V gene has CDR1 GTSNPN and CDR2 SVGIG (reference sequence). The J segment lost 5 bases and the V segment lost 5 bases, leaving 8 bases of the junction unmatched. CDR3 region: CAWVTGAWTEAFF. CDR3 in DNA: TGTGCCTGGGTAACAGGGGCGTGGACTGAAGCTTTCTTT.

As for this clonotype: This may be a read error: a much more frequent sequence differs by one nucleotide. The missing conserved phenylalanine or tryptophan at the end of this CDR3 makes a read error likely. The chain joins TRBV4-1 to TRBJ1-2; D gene unclear. Germline CDR1 MGHRA, CDR2 YSYEKL. The CDR3 length is 15 residues. V lost 0 bases, J lost 3 bases, and 11 bases lay in between. CDR3 DNA: TGCGCCAGCAGCCAAGATGCGAATACGCACTATGGCTACACCTCC. This translates into CASSQDANTHYGYTS.

This clonotype was observed many times. The CDR3 sequence: CSVDLSGTQETQYF. The CDR3 bases are TGCAGCGTTGACCTTAGCGGGACTCAAGAGACCCAGTACTTC. The chain carries TRBV29-1 and TRBJ2-5, with 8 bases that match TRBD2. CDR3 length: 14 amino acids. The germline CDR1 and CDR2 sequences are SQVTM and ANQGSEA. After removal of 3 bases from V and 2 bases from J, the junction contained 5 bases not matched to a gene.

This clonotype has just a few counts. This sequence may be a read error, since a much larger clone differs from it by one base. The chain joins TRBV6-1 to TRBJ2-7; 7 bases are shared with TRBD1. CDR3 length: 14 amino acids. The J segment lost 6 bases and the V segment lost 5 bases, leaving 10 bases of the junction unmatched. Germline V gives CDR1 MNHNS, CDR2 SASEGT. The CDR3 nucleotides are TGTGCCAGCAGTCCCCGGGACAGAGCCTGCGAGCAGTACTTC. Translated: CASSPRDRACEQYF.

A word on this clonotype: A read error is possible here, since a much larger clone lies one base away. The J gene is TRBJ1-2, the V gene TRBV4-2, with D uncertain. V lost 2 bases and J 4 bases, leaving 11 bases between the germline ends. There are 14 residues in the CDR3. Germline CDR1 LGHNA, CDR2 YNFKEQ. The CDR3 reads CASSQRETTYGYTF. As DNA, the CDR3 is TGTGCCAGCAGCCAACGTGAGACAACCTATGGCTACACCTTC.

Note on this clonotype: Since a much larger clone is just one base distant, this may be a read error. The chain has TRBV13 and TRBJ2-3, with 7 positions matching TRBD2. CDR3 length equals 15 residues. Germline CDR1 reads PRHDT; CDR2 reads FYEKMQ (reference sequence). The V segment lost 5 bases and the J segment 4 bases; nucleotides outside the gene matches: 9. CDR3 nucleotides: TGTGCCAGCAGCCCTACTAGCGAGGTAGCAGATACGCAGTATTTT. Its translation is CASSPTSEVADTQYF.

Only one count was recorded for this clonotype. This sequence joins TRBV15 and TRBJ1-1; D uncertain. Deletions cut 3 bases from V and 5 bases from J, with 10 bases between. This CDR3 comprises 13 residues. CDR1 LNHNV and CDR2 YYDKDF come from the germline V gene (reference sequence). The CDR3 loop reads CATSSFTATEAFF. CDR3 nucleotide sequence: TGTGCCACCAGCAGCTTCACAGCGACTGAAGCTTTCTTT.

This chain joins TRBV5-1 and TRBJ2-7; 8 bases are shared with TRBD2. The CDR3 contains 16 residues. The ends lost 2 bases at V and 1 base at J; junction bases unmatched: 8. Germline V lookup: CDR1 SGHRS, CDR2 YFSETQ. The CDR3 DNA is TGCGCCAGCAGCTTCCAGGGAGCGGGAGTTTCCTACGAGCAGTACTTC. Protein: CASSFQGAGVSYEQYF.

This clonotype was seen many times. The V call is TRBV2, the J call TRBJ2-1; either TRBD1 or TRBD2 may supply D (5 bases each). The germline V gene encodes CDR1 SNHLY and CDR2 FYNNEI. This CDR3 is 15 amino acids long. V was trimmed by 0 bases and J by 7 bases, leaving 13 bases between them. The CDR3 sequence is CASSEARTEGNEQFF. The CDR3 DNA reads as TGTGCCAGCAGTGAAGCGAGGACTGAGGGGAATGAGCAGTTCTTC.

This clonotype was counted ten times or more. This CDR3 reads CASSRERGNEQFF. CDR3 coding DNA: TGTGCCAGCAGCCGAGAGAGGGGCAATGAGCAGTTCTTC. J is TRBJ2-1 and V is TRBV4-2; the D gene could be TRBD1 or TRBD2 (5 bases each). V was trimmed by 4 bases and J by 6 bases, leaving 10 bases between them. Germline CDR1 is LGHNA and CDR2 is YNFKEQ. The CDR3 extends over 13 amino acids.

The chain uses TRBV6-6 and TRBJ2-7, with 14 bases aligning to TRBD2. The ends lost 0 bases at V and 5 bases at J; junction bases unmatched: 12. This CDR3 contains 19 residues. CDR1 and CDR2 (germline): MNHNY, SVGAGI (reference sequence). CDR3 sequence reads: CASSYSRSPGLAGGNEQYF. CDR3 coding DNA: TGTGCCAGCAGTTACTCCCGATCCCCCGGACTAGCGGGGGGCAACGAGCAGTACTTC.